The 14 T cell receptor beta chains below come from one sample, sequenced in a study of monozygotic twins with inflammatory bowel disease. TCRdb re-called the 5' RACE reads and gives one entry per CDR3 protein, without DNA. Recorded here are hundreds of thousands of distinct CDR3 sequences; the top ten clones represent over 5.5%. Sample: blood. All receptors come from a human donor with ulcerative colitis or Crohn's disease, or a healthy co-twin of an affected twin (not recorded which).

The chain combines TRBV29-1 with TRBJ2-3; TCRdb calls TRBD1, which cannot be checked without DNA. CDR3 length: 12 amino acids. In germline, CDR1 is SQVTM, CDR2 ANQGSEA. The CDR3 loop reads CSVSNRADTQYF.

The chain uses TRBV4-3 and TRBJ2-7; without DNA, the TCRdb call of TRBD1 cannot be checked. The CDR3 covers 18 residues. From germline, CDR1 is LGHNA and CDR2 YSLEER. CDR3 sequence: CASSQWYVLETGDYEQYF.

The rearrangement joins TRBV10-3 to TRBJ1-5. The CDR3 is 16 residues long. Germline CDR1 reads ENHRY; CDR2 reads SYGVKD. The CDR3 sequence is CAISESKGNSNQPQHF.

The chain combines TRBV20-1 with TRBJ2-1; absent DNA, TCRdb's TRBD2 call cannot be checked. This CDR3 region has 14 residues. Germline values: CDR1 DFQATT, CDR2 SNEGSKA (reference sequence). Here the CDR3 reads CSARYSGRIDEQFF.

The chain is built from TRBV12-3 or TRBV12-4 and TRBJ2-7; TCRdb's assignment of TRBD1 cannot be checked, as there is no DNA. The CDR3 is made up of 15 amino acids. CDR3 sequence: CASSPGGTPRGEQYF.

The rearrangement joins TRBV6-1 to TRBJ2-3. The V gene's germline CDR1 is MNHNS and CDR2 SASEGT. CDR3 length: 13 residues. CDR3 in amino acids: CASMKPSTDTQYF.

The chain couples TRBV9 to TRBJ2-3; checking the TCRdb D call of TRBD1 is not possible without DNA. The CDR3 contains 14 residues. Looked up from germline, CDR1 is SGDLS and CDR2 is YYNGEE. The CDR3 reads CASKRTDNTDTQYF.

The chain has TRBV2 and TRBJ2-7; TCRdb proposes TRBD1, but this gene call is untestable without DNA. The CDR3 is 15 amino acids. The germline V gene has CDR1 SNHLY and CDR2 FYNNEI. The CDR3: CASSGRGRGPYEQYF.

The chain couples TRBV2 to TRBJ2-7; TCRdb gives TRBD1 as the D gene, but with no DNA this cannot be confirmed. CDR3 length equals 14 residues. Germline values: CDR1 SNHLY, CDR2 FYNNEI. The chain's CDR3 is CASNPGRDRYEQYF.

CDR3 region: CASSFRVSSYNEQFF. The chain uses TRBV27 and TRBJ2-1. CDR1 MNHEY and CDR2 SMNVEV come from the germline V gene (reference sequence). The CDR3 runs to 15 residues.

This chain links TRBV28 with TRBJ2-2. Germline loops: CDR1 MDHEN, CDR2 SYDVKM. The CDR3 has 12 amino acids. CDR3 amino acids: CASYSNTGELFF.

The chain couples TRBV20-1 to TRBJ1-6. The CDR3 totals 14 residues. The germline gives CDR1 DFQATT, CDR2 SNEGSKA (reference sequence). The chain's CDR3 is CSASSSSYNSPLHF.

The chain is built from TRBV7-2 and TRBJ2-7; absent DNA, TCRdb's TRBD1 call cannot be checked. CDR3 size: 17 residues. Germline lookup yields CDR1 SGHTA and CDR2 FQGNSA. The CDR3 here is CASSLRGKGPNSYEQYF.

This chain connects TRBV6-5 to TRBJ2-3; the D gene TCRdb calls, TRBD2, cannot be checked with no DNA. This CDR3 spans 15 amino acids. Per germline, CDR1 MNHEY and CDR2 SVGAGI. CDR3 residues: CASSSSPGPADTQYF.